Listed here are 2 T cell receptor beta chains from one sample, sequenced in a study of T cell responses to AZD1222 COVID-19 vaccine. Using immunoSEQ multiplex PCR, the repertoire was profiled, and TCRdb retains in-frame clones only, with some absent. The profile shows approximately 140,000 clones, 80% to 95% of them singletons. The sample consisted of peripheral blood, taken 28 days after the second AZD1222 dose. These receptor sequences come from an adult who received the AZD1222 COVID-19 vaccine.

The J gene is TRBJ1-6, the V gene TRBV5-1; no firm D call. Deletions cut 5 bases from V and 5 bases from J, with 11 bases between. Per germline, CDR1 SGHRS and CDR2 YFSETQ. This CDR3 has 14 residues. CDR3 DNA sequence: TGCGCCAGCAGGGAGGTTGGGGATAATTCACCCCTCCACTTT. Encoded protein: CASREVGDNSPLHF.

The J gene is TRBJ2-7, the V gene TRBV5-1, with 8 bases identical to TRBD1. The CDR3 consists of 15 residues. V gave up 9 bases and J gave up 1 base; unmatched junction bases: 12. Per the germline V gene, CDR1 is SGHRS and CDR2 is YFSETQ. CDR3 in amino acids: CATRSGRGQSYEQYF. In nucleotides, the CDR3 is TGCGCCACCAGGTCGGGCAGGGGGCAATCCTACGAGCAGTACTTC.